This T cell receptor (beta chain) is drawn from a study of CD8 T cells in Susac syndrome (dated 2019 in TCRdb). In terms of the full investigation: Repertoire sequencing was used to test whether CD8+ T cell activation and differentiation in Susac syndrome was antigen driven. CD8+ T cell repertoire clonality was compared between about a dozen healthy donors, some 14 Susac syndrome patients and roughly 15 multiple sclerosis patients.

Between the V and J ends, shortened by 4 bases and 6 bases respectively, the junction contains 9 bases. Sequences SQVTM (CDR1) and ANQGSEA (CDR2) are obtained from the germline V gene. Reading from cysteine to phenylalanine, the CDR3 counts 11 amino acids. The read is trimmed to its CDR3 DNA, 33 bases read in frame from base 1. A note on this clonotype: No antigen is known for it. Base qualities were left out, and no much larger clone turns up one base away.

Peripheral blood CD8+ and CD4+ T cells from healthy donors, Susac syndrome patients and multiple sclerosis patients were profiled by high-throughput TCR beta sequencing. Healthy donors were included as age- and sex-matched controls. Bulk CD8+ and CD4+ T cells were purified by magnetic negative isolation, whereas CD8+ TEMRA cells were enriched by FACS. Blood was drawn into EDTA tubes, processed within 24 hours, and PBMCs were isolated by density gradient centrifugation. PBMCs intended for TCR sequencing were frozen in liquid nitrogen and were later thawed in a 37 degrees C water bath. A purity of at least 90% was achieved for sorted or isolated CD4+, CD8+ and CD8+ TEMRA cells. Overall study outcomes, separate from this receptor: The number of individuals in the TCR sequencing and HLA analysis was recognized as being relatively small.

RNA was extracted with the RNeasy kit and about 0.5 to 1 ug was reverse transcribed using random hexamers. TCR beta CDR3 regions were amplified with the immunoSEQ multiplex PCR assay covering 54 Vbeta and 13 Jbeta segments. PCR amplification bias was corrected by using a synthetic template baseline for primer optimization and computational correction. The study's own analysis went as follows. Reads were annotated to V, D and J genes according to IMGT and were analyzed with immunoSEQ Analyzer, with only productive sequences retained. Clonality was computed as one minus Shannon entropy normalized by log2 of the number of productive unique sequences. For each patient and control, public and private clones were evaluated among the 100 most prevalent clones. A clone was defined as Susac-specific if it was absent from the healthy and MS cohorts, from 1052 published viral clones and from other ImmuneACCESS disease sequences. Through fastp at Q25 and MiXCR, TCRdb rebuilt clones from the public reads, retaining in-frame beta chains. Merged by CDR3 protein, the rows form single entries marked with the most common genes and DNA. The authors' filters were not applied to this entry. The sample table records 110,000 to 150,000 distinct CDR3 sequences; about 93% of these occur just once. About 0.25% of the sample is taken by the ten largest.

The sequence joins TRBV29-1 to TRBJ1-1, with an unclear D gene assignment. Sequencing input: CD8+ T cells from PBMCs. The receptor was isolated from a human donor in good health. The CDR3 loop reads CSVVRGAEAFF. The sequenced DNA is TGCAGCGTTGTCCGGGGTGCTGAAGCTTTCTTT.